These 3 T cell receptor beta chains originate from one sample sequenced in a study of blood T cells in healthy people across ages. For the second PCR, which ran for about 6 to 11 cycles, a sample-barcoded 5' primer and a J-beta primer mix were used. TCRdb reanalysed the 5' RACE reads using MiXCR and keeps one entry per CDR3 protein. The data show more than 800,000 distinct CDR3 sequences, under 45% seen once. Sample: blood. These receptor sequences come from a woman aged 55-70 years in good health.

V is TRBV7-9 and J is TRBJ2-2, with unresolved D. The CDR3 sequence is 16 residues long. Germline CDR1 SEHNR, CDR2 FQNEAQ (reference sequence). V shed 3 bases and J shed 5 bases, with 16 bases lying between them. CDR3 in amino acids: CASSFFGPAETGELFF. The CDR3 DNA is TGTGCCAGCAGCTTCTTTGGCCCTGCGGAGACCGGGGAGCTGTTTTTT.

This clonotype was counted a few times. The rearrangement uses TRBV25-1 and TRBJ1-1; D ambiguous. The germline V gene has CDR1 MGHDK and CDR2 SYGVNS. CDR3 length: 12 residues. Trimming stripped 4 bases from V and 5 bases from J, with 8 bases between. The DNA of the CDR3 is TGTGCCAGCAGTGCGGTCGGGACTGAAGCTTTCTTT. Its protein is CASSAVGTEAFF.

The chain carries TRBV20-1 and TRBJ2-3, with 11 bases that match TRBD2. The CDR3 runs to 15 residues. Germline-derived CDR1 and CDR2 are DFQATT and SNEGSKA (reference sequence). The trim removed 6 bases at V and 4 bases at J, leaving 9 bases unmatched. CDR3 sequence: CSARGTSGSADTQYF. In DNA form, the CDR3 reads TGCAGTGCAAGGGGGACTAGCGGCTCCGCAGATACGCAGTATTTT.